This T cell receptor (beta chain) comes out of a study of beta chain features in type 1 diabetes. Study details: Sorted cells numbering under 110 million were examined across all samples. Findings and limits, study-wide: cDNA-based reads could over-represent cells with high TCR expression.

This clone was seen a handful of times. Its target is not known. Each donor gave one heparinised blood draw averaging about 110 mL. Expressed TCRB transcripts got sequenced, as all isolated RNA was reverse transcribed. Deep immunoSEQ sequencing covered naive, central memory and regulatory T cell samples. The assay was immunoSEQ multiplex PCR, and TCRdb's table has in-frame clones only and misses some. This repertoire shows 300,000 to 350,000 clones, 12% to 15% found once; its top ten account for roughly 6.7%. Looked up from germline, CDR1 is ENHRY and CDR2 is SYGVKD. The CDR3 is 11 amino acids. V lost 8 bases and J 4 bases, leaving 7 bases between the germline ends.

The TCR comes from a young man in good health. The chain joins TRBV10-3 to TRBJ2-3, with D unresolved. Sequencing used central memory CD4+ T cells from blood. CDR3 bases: TGTGCCATCGGTACTTCAGATACGCAGTATTTT. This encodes CAIGTSDTQYF.